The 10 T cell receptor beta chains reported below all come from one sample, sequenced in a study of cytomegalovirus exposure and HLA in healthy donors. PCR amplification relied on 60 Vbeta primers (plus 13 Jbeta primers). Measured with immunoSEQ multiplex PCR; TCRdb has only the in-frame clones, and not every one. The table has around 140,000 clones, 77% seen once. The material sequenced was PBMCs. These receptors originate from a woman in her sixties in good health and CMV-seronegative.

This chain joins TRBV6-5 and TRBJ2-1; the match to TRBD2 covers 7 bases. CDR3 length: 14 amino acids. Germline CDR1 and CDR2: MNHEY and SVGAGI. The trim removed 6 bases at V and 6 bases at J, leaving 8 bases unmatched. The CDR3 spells CASSNLGGGNEQFF. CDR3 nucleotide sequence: TGTGCCAGCAGCAATTTGGGGGGGGGCAATGAGCAGTTCTTC.

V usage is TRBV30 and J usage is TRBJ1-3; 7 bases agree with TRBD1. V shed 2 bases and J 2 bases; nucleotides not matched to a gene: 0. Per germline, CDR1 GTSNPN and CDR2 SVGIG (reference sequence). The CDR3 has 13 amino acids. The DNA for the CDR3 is TGTGCCTGGAGTACAGGGGCTGGAAACACCATATATTTT. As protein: CAWSTGAGNTIYF.

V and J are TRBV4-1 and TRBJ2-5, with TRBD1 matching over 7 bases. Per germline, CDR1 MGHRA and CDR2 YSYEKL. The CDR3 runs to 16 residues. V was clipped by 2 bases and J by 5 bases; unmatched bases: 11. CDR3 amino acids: CASSQSPQGPKETQYF. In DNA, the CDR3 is TGCGCCAGCAGCCAATCCCCACAGGGGCCGAAGGAGACCCAGTACTTC.

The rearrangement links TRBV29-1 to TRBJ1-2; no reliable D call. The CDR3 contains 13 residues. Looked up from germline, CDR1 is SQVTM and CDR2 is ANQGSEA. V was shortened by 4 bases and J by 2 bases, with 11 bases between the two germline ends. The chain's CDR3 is CSVVHAVNYGYTF. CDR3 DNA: TGCAGCGTTGTTCATGCAGTGAACTATGGCTACACCTTC.

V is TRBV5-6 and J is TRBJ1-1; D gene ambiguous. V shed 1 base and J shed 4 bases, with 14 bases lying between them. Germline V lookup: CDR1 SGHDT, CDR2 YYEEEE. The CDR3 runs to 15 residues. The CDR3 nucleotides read TGTGCCAGCAGCTTGAACAGCTCCCCGAGCACTGAAGCTTTCTTT. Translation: CASSLNSSPSTEAFF.

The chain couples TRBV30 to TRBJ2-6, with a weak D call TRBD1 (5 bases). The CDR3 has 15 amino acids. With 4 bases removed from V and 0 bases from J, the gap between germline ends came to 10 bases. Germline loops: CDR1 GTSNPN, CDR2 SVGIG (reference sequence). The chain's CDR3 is CAWMQGTSGANVLTF. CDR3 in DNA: TGTGCCTGGATGCAGGGAACCTCTGGGGCCAACGTCCTGACTTTC.

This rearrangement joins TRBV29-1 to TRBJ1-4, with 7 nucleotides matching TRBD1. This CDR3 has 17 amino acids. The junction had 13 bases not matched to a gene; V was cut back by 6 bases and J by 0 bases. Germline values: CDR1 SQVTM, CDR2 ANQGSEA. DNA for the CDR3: TGCAGCGTGATCAGACAGGGTGGGCCCACAACTAATGAAAAACTGTTTTTT. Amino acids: CSVIRQGGPTTNEKLFF.

CDR3 loop: CASSPPGTGGARAKNIQYF. Here the CDR3 DNA reads TGTGCCAGCTCACCACCCGGGACAGGGGGCGCCCGGGCCAAAAACATTCAGTACTTC. The J gene is TRBJ2-4, the V gene TRBV18; the match to TRBD1 covers 12 bases. With V trimmed by 0 bases and J by 1 base, 7 bases remained unmatched. The germline V gene has CDR1 KGHSH and CDR2 LQKENI. The CDR3 spans 19 residues.

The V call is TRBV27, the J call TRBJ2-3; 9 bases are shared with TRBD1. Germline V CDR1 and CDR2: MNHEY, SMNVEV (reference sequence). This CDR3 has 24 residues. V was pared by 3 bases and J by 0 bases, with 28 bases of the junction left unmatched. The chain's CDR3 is CASSFEDRGKYGGPTAPSTDTQYF. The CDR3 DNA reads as TGTGCCAGCAGTTTTGAGGACAGGGGAAAATATGGAGGGCCCACGGCGCCAAGCACAGATACGCAGTATTTT.

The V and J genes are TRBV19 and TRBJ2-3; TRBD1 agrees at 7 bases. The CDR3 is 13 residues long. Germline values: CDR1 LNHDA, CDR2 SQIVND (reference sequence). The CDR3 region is CASTGWGTDTQYF. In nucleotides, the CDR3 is TGTGCTTCGACAGGGTGGGGAACAGATACGCAGTATTTT. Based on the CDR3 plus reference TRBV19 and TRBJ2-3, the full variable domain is DGGITQSPKYLFRKEGQNVTLSCEQNLNHDAMYWYRQDPGQGLRLIYYSQIVNDFQKGDIAEGYSVSREKKESFPLTVTSAQKNPTAFYLCASTGWGTDTQYFGPGTRLTVL.